This entry concerns a single T cell receptor (beta chain). The antigen is unknown. Deletions cut 4 bases from V and 4 bases from J, with 10 bases between. Germline V CDR1 and CDR2: SGDLS, YYNGEE. CDR3 size: 13 residues. This entry comes from a study of shared clonotypes between healthy human individuals. Turning to the study itself: The donor group consisted of two women and a few men, aged 18 to 49.

Methods used by the authors: Filtering of immunoSEQ junctional sequences could not match full-length read filtering. The protocol was immunoSEQ multiplex PCR, while the TCRdb copy is restricted to in-frame clones and leaves out a portion. V and J calls and clone size come straight from that table; D and trimming were deduced from the DNA. The table has around 1.6 million clones, under 99% seen once. Study results and caveats: Though the depth was large, rarefaction showed that sorted-subset sequencing was incomplete.

J is TRBJ2-3 and V is TRBV9, with unresolved D. This clonotype was sampled from a man younger than 40 in good health. Sequenced sample: naive CD4+ T cells sorted from blood. Regarding subset: CD45RA+ positively selected. CDR3 bases: TGTGCCAGCAGCCCCCAGACTCCAGATACGCAGTATTTT. Encoded protein: CASSPQTPDTQYF.